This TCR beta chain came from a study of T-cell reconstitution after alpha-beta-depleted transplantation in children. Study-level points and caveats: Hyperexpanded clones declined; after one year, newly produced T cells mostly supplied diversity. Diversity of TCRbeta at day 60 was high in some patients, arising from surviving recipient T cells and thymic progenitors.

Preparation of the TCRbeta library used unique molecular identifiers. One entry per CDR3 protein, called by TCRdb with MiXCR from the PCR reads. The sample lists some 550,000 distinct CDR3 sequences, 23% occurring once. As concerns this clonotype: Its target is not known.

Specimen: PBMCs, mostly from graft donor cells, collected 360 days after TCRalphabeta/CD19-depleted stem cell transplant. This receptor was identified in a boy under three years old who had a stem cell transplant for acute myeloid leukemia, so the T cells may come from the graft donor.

CDR3 nucleotides: TGCGCCAGCAGCCCCCGAGGGGCGGGGGGGCTGTTGGAGCAGTTCTTC. Translation gives CASSPRGAGGLLEQFF. The rearrangement joins TRBV4-3 to TRBJ2-1, with 9 positions matching TRBD2. Per germline, CDR1 LGHNA and CDR2 YSLEER. The CDR3 loop spans 16 amino acids. Unmatched junction bases numbered 14, after V lost 4 bases and J lost 10 bases.